Below, one T cell receptor (beta chain) is given with its context. Its specificity is unknown. Method: immunoSEQ multiplex PCR; TCRdb's copy keeps in-frame clones and lacks some. The sample carries around 41,000 clones, 88% recorded once. The sample comes from a study of OX40 agonist ivuxolimab in advanced cancers. Study information: Every patient in dose escalation had hepatocellular carcinoma, melanoma, renal cell or head and neck cancer. Participants, around 80% male, averaged approximately 60 years of age, ranging from 23 to 79. The study's findings and limits: There was clonal expansion of CD4+ and CD8+ blood T cells by week 6 at 0.1 to 3.0 mg/kg.

Blood sampling was done at baseline, cycle 4 day 1, and cycle 7 day 1. The sequence came from an adult with an advanced solid tumor such as melanoma, head and neck, liver or kidney cancer. Sequences were derived from CD4+ or CD8+ T cells sorted from blood, sampled in a trial of the OX40 agonist ivuxolimab.

The CDR3 region is CASSVSTGRGGTSYQETQYF. CDR3 nucleotides: TGTGCCAGCAGCGTTTCGACTGGGAGGGGGGGGACCTCGTACCAAGAGACCCAGTACTTC. V and J are TRBV9 and TRBJ2-5, with a weak D call TRBD2 (7 bases). Trimming took off 2 bases at V and 0 bases at J, with 26 bases between the two ends. The germline gives CDR1 SGDLS, CDR2 YYNGEE. The CDR3 is 20 amino acids.